Listed here is a single T cell receptor beta chain. Its antigen is still unknown. No base qualities exist here, and no much larger clone lies one base off it. V is trimmed back by 10 bases and J by 3 bases, and the junction contains 3 bases that no gene match accounts for. The CDR3 spans 11 residues, from the cysteine through the phenylalanine. The read is trimmed to its CDR3 DNA, 33 bases read in frame from base 1. Via the germline V gene, CDR1 is MGHDK and CDR2 SYGVNS. This entry comes from a study of blood T cell repertoires in COVID-19 (dated by TCRdb to 2020 to 2021). Concerning the study at large: Samples from collaborators originated in the United States, Italy and Spain and spanned both the acute and convalescent phases of COVID-19. The prospective study material was composed of cDNA or gDNA derived from T cells, B-cell-depleted T cells, or PBMCs. Deeply sampled blood TCRbeta repertoires from subjects exposed to, actively infected with, or recovered from COVID-19 were included in the dataset. The repertoires were made available in a free public database intended to serve as a resource for research on the immune response to SARS-CoV-2. Samples came from the ongoing ImmuneRACE study (first 160 participants) plus 1,254 subjects from 6 global collaborators. The sample metadata nearly always contained a de-identified subject ID, COVID-19 status, age in years and sex. Where available, HLA class I and class II types were obtained from metadata supplied by the sample provider rather than from assay-based typing.

The immunoSEQ Assay, a bias-controlled multiplex PCR, was used to amplify TCRbeta CDR3 regions from genomic DNA. From the authors' description of their analysis: The number of nucleated cells in each sample was estimated from the amplification of reference gene primers within the assay. Sequence reads were collapsed and filtered to measure the absolute abundance of every unique TCRbeta CDR3 rearrangement. For each sample, productive Simpson clonality was calculated by taking the square root of Simpson's diversity index across productive rearrangements. TCRdb obtained this table from immuneACCESS and retained in-frame rearrangements with V and J assigned. These tables miss some clones; where compared with another copy, unresolved V genes account for less than half of the shortfall, and the remainder is unexplained. From that table come the V and J calls and clone size; the DNA was used to work out D and trimming. This sample gives 250,000 to 300,000 clones in total; 80% to 90% of them show up just once. Clones ranked in the top ten supply approximately 9.9% of the sample.

On the study overall, not on this receptor specifically: The quantity of clinical and demographic metadata differed by source and by participant and was supplied without curation.

The collaborating institutions used their own protocols to collect whole blood in K2EDTA tubes. For TCRbeta analysis, collaborators shipped samples as frozen whole blood, isolated PBMCs, or DNA extracted from either of those sample types. Sample: peripheral blood. The sequence joins TRBV25-1 to TRBJ2-7, with 7 bases matching TRBD1. This clonotype originated in a woman in her sixties or seventies with acute or convalescent COVID-19. The nucleotide sequence is given as TGTGCCACCCGGGACAGCTACGAGCAGTACTTC. This translates into CATRDSYEQYF.